One T cell receptor (beta chain) is described in this entry. The source of the sample is a study of cytomegalovirus exposure and HLA in healthy donors. Germline V gene sequence: CDR1 MNHNS, CDR2 SASEGT. V trimming: 6 bases; J trimming: 1 base; junction bases outside the gene matches: 3. The CDR3 is 15 residues long. Researchers ran the PCR with 60 Vbeta and 13 Jbeta primers. Method: immunoSEQ multiplex PCR; TCRdb's copy keeps in-frame clones and lacks some. The table has about 130,000 clones, 80% to 90% seen once. Sequenced material: PBMCs. This TCR derives from a woman under 40 in good health and CMV-seronegative. The chain couples TRBV6-1 to TRBJ2-6, with 7 nucleotides matching TRBD2. For the CDR3, the DNA is TGTGCCAGCAGGCCGGGAGGTTCTGGGGCCAACGTCCTGACTTTC. Protein product: CASRPGGSGANVLTF.